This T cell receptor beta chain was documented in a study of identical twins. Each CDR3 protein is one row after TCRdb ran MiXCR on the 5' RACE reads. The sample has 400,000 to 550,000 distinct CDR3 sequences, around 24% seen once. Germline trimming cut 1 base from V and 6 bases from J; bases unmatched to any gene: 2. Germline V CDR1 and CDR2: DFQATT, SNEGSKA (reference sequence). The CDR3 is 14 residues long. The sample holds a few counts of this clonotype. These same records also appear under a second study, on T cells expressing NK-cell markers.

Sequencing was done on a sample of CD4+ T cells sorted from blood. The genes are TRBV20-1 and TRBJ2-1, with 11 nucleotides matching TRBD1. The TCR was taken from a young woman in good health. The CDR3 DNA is TGCAGTGCTAGAGCCGGGACAGGGGGCAATGAGCAGTTCTTC. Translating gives CSARAGTGGNEQFF.